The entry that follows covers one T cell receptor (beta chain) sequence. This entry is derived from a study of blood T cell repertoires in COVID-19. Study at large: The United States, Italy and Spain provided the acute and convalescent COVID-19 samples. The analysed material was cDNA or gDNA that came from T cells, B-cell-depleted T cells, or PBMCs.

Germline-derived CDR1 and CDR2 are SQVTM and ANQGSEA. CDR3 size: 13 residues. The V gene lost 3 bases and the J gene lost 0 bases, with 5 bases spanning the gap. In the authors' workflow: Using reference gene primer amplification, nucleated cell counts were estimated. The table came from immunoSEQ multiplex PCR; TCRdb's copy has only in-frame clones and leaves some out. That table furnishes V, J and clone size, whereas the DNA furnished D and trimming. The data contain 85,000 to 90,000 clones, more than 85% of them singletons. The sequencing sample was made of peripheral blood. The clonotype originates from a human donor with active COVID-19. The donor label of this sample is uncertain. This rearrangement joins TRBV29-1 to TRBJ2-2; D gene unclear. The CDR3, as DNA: TGCAGCGTTGAGAGGTCGAACACCGGGGAGCTGTTTTTT. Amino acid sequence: CSVERSNTGELFF.